Each of the 17 T cell receptor beta chains below was sequenced from the same sample in a study of beta chain features in type 1 diabetes. Study-wide results and limits: Among patients with Type 1 diabetes, TCRB CDR3s were moderately but significantly shorter in every one of the four CD4+ subsets.

The antigens these receptors bind are not known. Since all of the isolated RNA was reverse transcribed, expressed TCRB transcripts were what got sequenced. Sequenced by immunoSEQ multiplex PCR; TCRdb stores in-frame clones only, minus some. The sample holds 250,000 to 350,000 clones; approximately 15% are singletons and the top ten take 0.015% to 0.017%. Sequencing was done on a sample of naive CD4+ T cells from blood. Every receptor here comes from a man younger than 35 with type 1 diabetes.

This clone was seen only a few times. The rearrangement joins TRBV2 to TRBJ2-7; possibly TRBD1 for D (7 bases). Deletions cut 8 bases from V and 3 bases from J, with 17 bases between. Per the germline V gene, CDR1 is SNHLY and CDR2 is FYNNEI. The CDR3 spans 14 residues. The CDR3 region has the DNA TGTGCCAGCCGAGCACCCAGGGGGGTCTACGAGCAGTACTTC. This encodes CASRAPRGVYEQYF.

V is TRBV6-6 and J is TRBJ2-7; the match to TRBD2 covers 12 bases. V gave up 11 bases and J gave up 5 bases; unmatched junction bases: 7. The CDR3 consists of 13 residues. Germline assignment: CDR1 MNHNY and CDR2 SVGAGI (reference sequence). In DNA, the CDR3 is TGTGCCTCCCGACTAGCGGGGGACCACGAGCAGTACTTC. Residues: CASRLAGDHEQYF.

Only a few counts were recorded for this clone. The chain employs TRBV5-1 and TRBJ2-3, with TRBD2 as a possible D gene (6 bases). The CDR3 runs 15 residues. Germline values: CDR1 SGHRS, CDR2 YFSETQ. The ends were cut back, 0 bases at V and 6 bases at J, with 14 bases in the middle. The CDR3 bases are TGCGCCAGCAGCTTGGGTAGCGGAGTGGGGGATACGCAGTATTTT. Its translation is CASSLGSGVGDTQYF.

In its sample, this clone was seen a few times. The chain combines TRBV7-6 with TRBJ1-4; maybe TRBD1 (6 bases). This CDR3 has 12 residues. CDR1 and CDR2 (germline): SGHVS, FNYEAQ. This CDR3 reads CATGTLGEKLFF. Written as DNA, the CDR3 is TGTGCGACTGGGACACTCGGGGAAAAACTGTTTTTT. Full variable domain (rest looked up from reference TRBV7-6 and TRBJ1-4): GAGVSQSPRYKVTKRGQDVALRCDPISGHVSLYWYRQALGQGPEFLTYFNYEAQQDKSGLPNDRFSAERPEGSISTLTIQRTEQRDSAMYRCATGTLGEKLFFGSGTQLSVL.

This clone was counted only a few times. This chain uses TRBV29-1 with TRBJ2-1; D is unresolved. Germline CDR1 and CDR2: SQVTM and ANQGSEA. The CDR3 is made up of 12 amino acids. V was clipped by 5 bases and J by 5 bases, with 10 bases between them. CDR3 in amino acids: CSVTHTNNEQFF. As DNA, the CDR3 is TGCAGCGTTACGCACACCAACAATGAGCAGTTCTTC.

The table lists this clone with a few counts. The chain joins TRBV29-1 to TRBJ2-7, with 10 bases matching TRBD1. CDR1 and CDR2 from the germline V gene are SQVTM and ANQGSEA. V lost 4 bases and J lost 0; bases outside the gene matches: 3. CDR3 length equals 14 residues. Here the CDR3 reads CSVAGQGSSYEQYF. The CDR3 DNA is TGCAGCGTTGCGGGACAGGGGAGCTCCTACGAGCAGTACTTC.

This clone was seen a handful of times. The V call is TRBV11-2, the J call TRBJ2-4; 11 nucleotides align to TRBD2. CDR3 size: 18 residues. With V trimmed by 2 bases and J by 0 bases, 6 bases remained unmatched. In germline, CDR1 is SGHAT, CDR2 FQNNGV. The DNA of the CDR3 is TGTGCCAGCAGCTTATCGCCTAGCGGGAGGAAAGCCAAAAACATTCAGTACTTC. Translating gives CASSLSPSGRKAKNIQYF.

There are a few counts of this clone. The CDR3 here is CASSLDAGEPYTQYF. The CDR3 region has the DNA TGTGCCAGCAGCTTAGACGCGGGGGAGCCCTATACGCAGTATTTT. This chain connects TRBV7-2 to TRBJ2-3; TRBD2 agrees at 7 bases. J was trimmed by 7 bases and V by 1 base; bases with no gene match: 8. The CDR3 sequence is 15 residues long. Germline V lookup: CDR1 SGHTA, CDR2 FQGNSA.

This clone was observed a few times. This chain joins TRBV5-4 and TRBJ2-4; 14 nucleotides line up with TRBD2. V was pared by 7 bases and J by 1 base, with 16 bases of the junction left unmatched. The germline gives CDR1 SGHNT, CDR2 YYREEE (reference sequence). The CDR3 runs to 20 residues. CDR3 DNA sequence: TGTGCCAGCCACCGGTACGAGACTAGCGGGAGGGCCACCGCCAAAAACATTCAGTACTTC. The encoded protein is CASHRYETSGRATAKNIQYF.

The chain uses TRBV7-9 and TRBJ2-1; D may be TRBD1 (5 bases). This CDR3 spans 17 amino acids. Germline V gene data show CDR1 as SEHNR and CDR2 as FQNEAQ (reference sequence). With 3 bases removed from V and 1 base from J, the gap between germline ends came to 16 bases. DNA of the CDR3: TGTGCCAGCAGCTTTCGACCGGACATCAATTCCTACAATGAGCAGTTCTTC. Its translation: CASSFRPDINSYNEQFF. Combining the CDR3 with reference TRBV7-9 and TRBJ2-1 gives the whole variable domain DTGVSQNPRHKITKRGQNVTFRCDPISEHNRLYWYRQTLGQGPEFLTYFQNEAQLEKSRLLSDRFSAERPKGSFSTLEIQRTEQGDSAMYLCASSFRPDINSYNEQFFGPGTRLTVL.

The CDR3 protein is CASSPPGYEQYF. CDR3 DNA: TGTGCCAGCAGTCCCCCAGGCTACGAGCAGTACTTC. The rearrangement links TRBV28 to TRBJ2-7, with D unresolved. Germline values: CDR1 MDHEN, CDR2 SYDVKM. V lost 5 bases to trimming and J lost 3 bases, with 8 bases between them. The length of the CDR3 is 12 residues.

The chain uses TRBV9 and TRBJ1-1; no definite D call. Germline V lookup: CDR1 SGDLS, CDR2 YYNGEE. Trimming took 3 bases from V and 1 from J, leaving 10 bases between them. The CDR3 length is 14 residues. The CDR3 region has the DNA TGTGCCAGCAGCGCCCAGGTTCGGAACACTGAAGCTTTCTTT. Its protein is CASSAQVRNTEAFF.

This clone was picked up one time. The genes are TRBV19 and TRBJ1-6; D remains unclear. With 4 bases removed from V and 6 bases from J, the gap between germline ends came to 13 bases. The CDR3 sequence is 15 residues long. In germline, CDR1 is LNHDA, CDR2 SQIVND (reference sequence). CDR3 in amino acids: CASSNRAGSNSPLHF. The DNA of the CDR3 is TGTGCCAGTAGTAACAGAGCGGGTTCTAATTCACCCCTCCACTTT.

This clone was seen a single time. The J gene is TRBJ2-7, the V gene TRBV28; maybe TRBD1 (6 bases). V lost 2 bases, J lost 0 bases, and 14 bases lay in between. Looked up from germline, CDR1 is MDHEN and CDR2 is SYDVKM. This CDR3 has 16 amino acids. CDR3 DNA sequence: TGTGCCAGCAGTTTAGATTTTGAGACAGGCTCCTACGAGCAGTACTTC. Translation gives CASSLDFETGSYEQYF.

This clone was seen a few times. The J gene is TRBJ2-2, the V gene TRBV30, with a possible D match to TRBD1 (6 bases). V was clipped by 7 bases and J by 1 base, with 10 bases between them. There are 13 residues in the CDR3. In germline, CDR1 is GTSNPN, CDR2 SVGIG (reference sequence). CDR3 protein: CASTDRNTGELFF. The DNA of the CDR3 is TGTGCCTCCACGGACAGGAACACCGGGGAGCTGTTTTTT.

The chain carries TRBV30 and TRBJ1-2; TRBD1 is a possible D gene (5 bases). CDR3 length: 13 amino acids. V gave up 2 bases and J gave up 3 bases, with 10 bases separating them. The germline gives CDR1 GTSNPN, CDR2 SVGIG (reference sequence). CDR3 bases: TGTGCCTGGAGTTCACAGGAGCACTATGGCTACACCTTC. Amino acid sequence: CAWSSQEHYGYTF.

This clone occurred a few times. The chain has TRBV30 and TRBJ1-2; 7 bases map to TRBD1. Germline V gene sequence: CDR1 GTSNPN, CDR2 SVGIG (reference sequence). The CDR3 runs to 13 residues. With 4 bases clipped from V and 7 bases from J, the junction kept 9 bases outside the gene matches. This CDR3 reads CAWNFRGLFGYTF. The CDR3 coding sequence is TGTGCCTGGAATTTCAGGGGGTTGTTTGGCTACACCTTC. The variable domain in full, with the rest retrieved from reference TRBV30 and TRBJ1-2, is SQTIHQWPATLVQPVGSPLSLECTVEGTSNPNLYWYRQAAGRGLQLLFYSVGIGQISSEVPQNLSASRPQDRQFILSSKKLLLSDSGFYLCAWNFRGLFGYTFGSGTRLTVV.